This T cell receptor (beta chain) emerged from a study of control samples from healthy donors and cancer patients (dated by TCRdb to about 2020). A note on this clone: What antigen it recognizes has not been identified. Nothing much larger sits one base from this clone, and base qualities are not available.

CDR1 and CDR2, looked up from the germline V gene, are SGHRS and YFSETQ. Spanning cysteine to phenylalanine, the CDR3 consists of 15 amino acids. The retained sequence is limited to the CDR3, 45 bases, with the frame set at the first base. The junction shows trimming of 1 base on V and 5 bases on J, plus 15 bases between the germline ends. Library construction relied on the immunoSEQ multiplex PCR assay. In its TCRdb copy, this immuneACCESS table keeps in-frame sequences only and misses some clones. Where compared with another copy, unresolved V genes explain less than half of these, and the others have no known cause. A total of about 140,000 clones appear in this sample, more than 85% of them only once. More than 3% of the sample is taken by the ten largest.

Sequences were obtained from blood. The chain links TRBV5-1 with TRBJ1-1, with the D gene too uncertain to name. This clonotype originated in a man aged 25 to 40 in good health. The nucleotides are TGCGCCAGCAGCTTGTTGGACCCATCAAAGACTGAAGCTTTCTTT. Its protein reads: CASSLLDPSKTEAFF.